This T cell receptor (beta chain) was identified in a study of blood T cell repertoires in COVID-19. Study as a whole: Sites in the United States, Italy and Spain provided acute and convalescent COVID-19 samples.

Data came from immunoSEQ multiplex PCR; TCRdb stores just in-frame clones and leaves some out. Among 200,000 to 250,000 clones listed, almost 90% were seen once. This clone was observed a single time. The sequence came from an elderly man with acute or convalescent COVID-19. The material sequenced was peripheral blood.

CDR3 residues: CASSLAQGWETQYF. CDR3 DNA: TGCGCCAGCAGCTTGGCGCAGGGCTGGGAGACCCAGTACTTC. The J gene is TRBJ2-5, the V gene TRBV5-1, with D possibly being TRBD1 (5 bases). The CDR3 sequence is 14 residues long. Per the germline V gene, CDR1 is SGHRS and CDR2 is YFSETQ. V shed 0 bases and J shed 5 bases, with 11 bases lying between them.